This T cell receptor beta chain was found in a study of T cells expressing NK-cell markers. The CDR3 is 15 residues long. In germline, CDR1 is SGHRS, CDR2 YFSETQ. TCRdb re-called the 5' RACE reads and gives one entry per CDR3 protein, without DNA. Recorded for this sample: about 430,000 distinct CDR3 sequences. The sample comprised blood T cells: a sorted CD56 or NKG2C T cell subset, CD4+ or CD8+ T cells, or bulk PBMC T cells (not recorded which). This clonotype was sampled from a woman between 45 and 65 years old in good health. V and J are TRBV5-1 and TRBJ2-1; without DNA, the TCRdb call of TRBD1 cannot be checked. The chain's CDR3 is CASSLGQGRLTEQFF.